These 6 T cell receptor beta chains were all obtained from the same sample, sequenced in a study of T cell responses to AZD1222 COVID-19 vaccine. Assay: immunoSEQ multiplex PCR; the TCRdb copy retains only in-frame clones and omits some. The sample includes 150,000 or so clones, around 93% of them seen just once. This sample comprised peripheral blood, obtained 28 days after the second AZD1222 dose. The receptors shown here come from an adult who received the AZD1222 COVID-19 vaccine.

V gene TRBV15 combines with J gene TRBJ1-3; D ambiguous. V gave up 0 bases and J gave up 2 bases, with 8 bases separating them. From germline, CDR1 is LNHNV and CDR2 YYDKDF (reference sequence). This CDR3 is 15 amino acids long. CDR3 in amino acids: CATSRDPVAGNTIYF. The CDR3 DNA is TGTGCCACCAGCAGAGACCCGGTAGCTGGAAACACCATATATTTT.

The J gene is TRBJ1-3, the V gene TRBV4-3; D may be TRBD1 (6 bases). Germline CDR1 is LGHNA and CDR2 is YSLEER. V lost 3 bases and J 4 bases, leaving 19 bases between the germline ends. This CDR3 contains 17 residues. CDR3 bases: TGCGCCAGCAGCCACTCAGGGGTAGAGGGATCCGGAAACACCATATATTTT. This sequence encodes CASSHSGVEGSGNTIYF.

The J gene is TRBJ2-1, the V gene TRBV28, with TRBD2 matching 8 bases. CDR3 length equals 15 residues. The J segment lost 3 bases and the V segment lost 4 bases, leaving 5 bases of the junction unmatched. Germline CDR1 and CDR2: MDHEN and SYDVKM. The CDR3 region is CASSSERENYNEQFF. As DNA, the CDR3 is TGTGCCAGCAGTTCCGAGCGGGAGAACTACAATGAGCAGTTCTTC.

The gene calls are TRBV4-3 and TRBJ2-1; the D gene is possibly TRBD1 (5 bases). Looked up from germline, CDR1 is LGHNA and CDR2 is YSLEER. CDR3 length: 16 amino acids. Deletions cut 0 bases from V and 1 base from J, with 10 bases between. CDR3 amino acids: CASSQEGSGSYNEQFF. DNA of the CDR3: TGCGCCAGCAGCCAAGAGGGCTCAGGGTCCTACAATGAGCAGTTCTTC.

The V gene is TRBV6-5, the J gene TRBJ1-1; 9 bases match TRBD1. The germline V gene encodes CDR1 MNHEY and CDR2 SVGAGI. J was trimmed by 4 bases and V by 2 bases; bases with no gene match: 5. The CDR3 covers 15 residues. CDR3 residues: CASSYGGQGGTEAFF. The CDR3 region has the DNA TGTGCCAGCAGTTACGGGGGACAGGGAGGCACTGAAGCTTTCTTT.

V usage is TRBV28 and J usage is TRBJ1-5; TRBD1 might be the D (5 bases). Germline CDR1 is MDHEN and CDR2 is SYDVKM. The CDR3 is 15 amino acids. V dropped 7 bases and J dropped 2 bases, with 15 bases sitting between them. CDR3 in DNA: TGTGCCAGCATCGACCTCGCGGGGGGCAATCAGCCCCAGCATTTT. It is translated as CASIDLAGGNQPQHF.